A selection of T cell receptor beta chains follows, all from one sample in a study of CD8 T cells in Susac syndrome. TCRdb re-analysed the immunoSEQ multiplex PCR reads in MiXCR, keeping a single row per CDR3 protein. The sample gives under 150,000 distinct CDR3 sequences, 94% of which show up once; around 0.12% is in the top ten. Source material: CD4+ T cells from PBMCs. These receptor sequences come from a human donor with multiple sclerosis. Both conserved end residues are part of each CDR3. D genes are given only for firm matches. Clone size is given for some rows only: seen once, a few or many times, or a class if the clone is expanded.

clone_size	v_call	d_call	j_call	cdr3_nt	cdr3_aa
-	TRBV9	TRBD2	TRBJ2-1	TGTGCCAGCAGCGTAGAAACTAGCGGGAGGGGTGAGCAGTTCTTC	CASSVETSGRGEQFF
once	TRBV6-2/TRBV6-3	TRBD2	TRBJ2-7	TGTGCCAGCAGTTACCGGTCGGCTAGCGGGGGGTACGAGCAGTACTTC	CASSYRSASGGYEQYF
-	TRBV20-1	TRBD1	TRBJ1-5	TGCAGTGCCCTACTGGGACAGGGCCATAGGCAGCCCCAGCATTTT	CSALLGQGHRQPQHF
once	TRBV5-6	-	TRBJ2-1	TGTGCCAGCAGCTTGATACAGAGCTCCTACAATGAGCAGTTCTTC	CASSLIQSSYNEQFF
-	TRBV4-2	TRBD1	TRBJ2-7	TGTGCCAGCAGCCAAGGGACAGGGACGTTCGAGCAGTACTTC	CASSQGTGTFEQYF
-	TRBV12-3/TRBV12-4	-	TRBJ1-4	TGTGCCAGCAGTTTCGGTGAAAAACTGTTTTTT	CASSFGEKLFF
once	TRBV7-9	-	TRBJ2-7	TGTGCCAGCAGCCGCGGTGCCGCGGAGCCCTACGAGCAGTACTTC	CASSRGAAEPYEQYF
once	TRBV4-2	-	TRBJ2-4	TGTGCCAGCAGCCAAGACCCGGGGGTGGCCAAAAACATTCAGTACTTC	CASSQDPGVAKNIQYF
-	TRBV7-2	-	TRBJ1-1	TGTGCCAGCAGGTCCGCGGGGGCCACTGAAGCTTTCTTT	CASRSAGATEAFF
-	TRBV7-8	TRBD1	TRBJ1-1	TGTGCCAGCAGCTCTCACAGGGGGATGGCTGAAGCTTTCTTT	CASSSHRGMAEAFF
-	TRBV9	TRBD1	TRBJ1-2	TGTGCCAGCAGCACTGGACAGGGGGATGGCTACACCTTC	CASSTGQGDGYTF
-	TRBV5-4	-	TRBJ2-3	TGTGCCAGCAGCTTGGCCCCTGGCTTTAGCACAGATACGCAGTATTTT	CASSLAPGFSTDTQYF
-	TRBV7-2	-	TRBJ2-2	TGTGCCAGCAGCTTAACGCATCCCGGGGAGCTGTTTTTT	CASSLTHPGELFF
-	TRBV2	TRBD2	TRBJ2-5	TGTGCCAGCAGTCCCCTAGCGGGAGGACAAGAGACCCAGTACTTC	CASSPLAGGQETQYF
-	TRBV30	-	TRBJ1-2	TGTGCCTGGGGAAGGGGGGGAGATAACTATGGCTACACCTTC	CAWGRGGDNYGYTF
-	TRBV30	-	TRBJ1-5	TGTGCCTGGAGTGTATCGGGAGGGCATCAGCCCCAGCATTTT	CAWSVSGGHQPQHF
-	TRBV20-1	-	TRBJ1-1	TGCAGTGCTAGAGATCCAGGGTTGGGGAACACTGAAGCTTTCTTT	CSARDPGLGNTEAFF
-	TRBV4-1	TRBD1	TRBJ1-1	TGCGCCAGCAGAAAGGGGACAGCTAAAGATCTGAACACTGAAGCTTTCTTT	CASRKGTAKDLNTEAFF
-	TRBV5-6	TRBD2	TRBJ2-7	TGTGCCAGCAGCTGGGGGGGTCTCAACGAGCAGTACTTC	CASSWGGLNEQYF
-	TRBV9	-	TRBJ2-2	TGTGCCAGCAGCGTCGAGGGGTACGCCGGGGAGCTGTTTTTT	CASSVEGYAGELFF